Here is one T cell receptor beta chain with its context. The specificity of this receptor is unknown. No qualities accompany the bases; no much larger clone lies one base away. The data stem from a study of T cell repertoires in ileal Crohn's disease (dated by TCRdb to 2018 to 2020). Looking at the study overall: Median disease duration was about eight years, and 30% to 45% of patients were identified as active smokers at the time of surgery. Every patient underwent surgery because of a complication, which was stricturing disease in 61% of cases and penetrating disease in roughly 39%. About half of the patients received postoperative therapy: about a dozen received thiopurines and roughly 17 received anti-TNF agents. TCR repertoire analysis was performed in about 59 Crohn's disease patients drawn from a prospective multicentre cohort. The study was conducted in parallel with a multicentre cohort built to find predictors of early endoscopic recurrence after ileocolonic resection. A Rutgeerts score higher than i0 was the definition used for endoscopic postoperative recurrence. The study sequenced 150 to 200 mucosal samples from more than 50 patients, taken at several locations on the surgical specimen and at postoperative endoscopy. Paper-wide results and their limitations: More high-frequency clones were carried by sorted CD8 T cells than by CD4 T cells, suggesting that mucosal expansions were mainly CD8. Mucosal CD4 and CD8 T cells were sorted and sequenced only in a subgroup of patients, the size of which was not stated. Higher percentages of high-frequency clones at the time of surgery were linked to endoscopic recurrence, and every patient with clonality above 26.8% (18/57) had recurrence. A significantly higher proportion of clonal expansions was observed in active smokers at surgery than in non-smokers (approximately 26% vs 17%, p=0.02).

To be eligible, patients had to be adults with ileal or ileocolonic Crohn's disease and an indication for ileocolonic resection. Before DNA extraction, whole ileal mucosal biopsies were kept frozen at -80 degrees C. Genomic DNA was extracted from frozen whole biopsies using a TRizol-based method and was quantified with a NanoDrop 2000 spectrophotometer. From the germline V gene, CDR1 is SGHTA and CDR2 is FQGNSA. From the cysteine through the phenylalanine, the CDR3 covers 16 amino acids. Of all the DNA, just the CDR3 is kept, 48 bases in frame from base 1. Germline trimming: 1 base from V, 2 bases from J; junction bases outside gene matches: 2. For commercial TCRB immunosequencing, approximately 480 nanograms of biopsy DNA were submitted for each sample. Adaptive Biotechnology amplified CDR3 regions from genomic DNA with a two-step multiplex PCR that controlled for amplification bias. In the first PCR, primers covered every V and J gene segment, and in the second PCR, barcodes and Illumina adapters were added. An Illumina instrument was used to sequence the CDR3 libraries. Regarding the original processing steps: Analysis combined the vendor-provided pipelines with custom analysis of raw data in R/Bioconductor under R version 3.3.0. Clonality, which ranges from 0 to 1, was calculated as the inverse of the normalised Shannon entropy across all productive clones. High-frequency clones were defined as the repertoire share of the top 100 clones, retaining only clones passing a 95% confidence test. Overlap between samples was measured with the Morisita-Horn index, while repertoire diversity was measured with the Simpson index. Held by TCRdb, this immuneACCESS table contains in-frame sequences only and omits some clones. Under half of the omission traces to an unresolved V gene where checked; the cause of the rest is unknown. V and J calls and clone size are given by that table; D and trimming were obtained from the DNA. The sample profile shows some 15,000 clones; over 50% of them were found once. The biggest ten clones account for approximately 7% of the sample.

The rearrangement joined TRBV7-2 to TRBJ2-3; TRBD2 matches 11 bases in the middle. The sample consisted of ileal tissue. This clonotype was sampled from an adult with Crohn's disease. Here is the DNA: TGTGCCAGCAGCTTAGGACTAGCGGGGACCACAGATACGCAGTATTTT. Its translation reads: CASSLGLAGTTDTQYF.